The 20 T cell receptor beta chains below were found in one sample sequenced in a study of neurological immune-mediated disorders. The time point was: longitudinal time-point 1 (baseline). TCRdb independently ran MiXCR on the 5' RACE reads; one entry per CDR3 protein. The sample includes 64,000 or so distinct CDR3 sequences, roughly 10% seen only once; the top ten take about 9.6%. The sequenced sample was PBMCs. The receptors were sampled from a man aged 25-45 years in good health.

This clonotype was observed a single time. The CDR3 loop is CARLTRGFYGYTF. Here the CDR3 DNA reads TGTGCCAGGCTAACAAGAGGGTTCTATGGCTACACCTTC. The chain combines TRBV27 with TRBJ1-2; D gene unclear. V lost 9 bases and J 4 bases, leaving 15 bases between the germline ends. The CDR3 is 13 residues long. Per germline, CDR1 MNHEY and CDR2 SMNVEV (reference sequence).

The rearrangement joins TRBV6-5 to TRBJ1-1, with a tentative D call TRBD1 (5 bases). This CDR3 contains 15 residues. Trimming pared 4 bases from V and 1 base from J, leaving 13 bases between. The germline V gene encodes CDR1 MNHEY and CDR2 SVGAGI. The CDR3 DNA follows: TGTGCCAGCAGTTCCCCCACAGGCTCGAACACTGAAGCTTTCTTT. Translation gives CASSSPTGSNTEAFF.

There are many counts of this clonotype. This chain connects TRBV9 to TRBJ2-7, with a possible D match to TRBD1 (5 bases). CDR1 SGDLS and CDR2 YYNGEE come from the germline V gene. The CDR3 length is 14 residues. Trimming stripped 0 bases from V and 0 bases from J, with 7 bases between. The CDR3 DNA sequence: TGTGCCAGCAGCGTAGGACAGAGCTCCTACGAGCAGTACTTC. Translation gives CASSVGQSSYEQYF. Based on the CDR3 plus reference TRBV9 and TRBJ2-7, the full variable domain is DSGVTQTPKHLITATGQRVTLRCSPRSGDLSVYWYQQSLDQGLQFLIQYYNGEERAKGNILERFSAQQFPDLHSELNLSSLELGDSALYFCASSVGQSSYEQYFGPGTRLTVT.

This clonotype was detected many times. The chain has TRBV28 and TRBJ2-4; D is unclear. This CDR3 is 15 amino acids long. Germline values: CDR1 MDHEN, CDR2 SYDVKM. V was clipped by 3 bases and J by 3 bases, with 12 bases between them. The CDR3 DNA sequence: TGTGCCAGCAGTTTCGTGGAGACGGGCAAAAACATTCAGTACTTC. This gives the protein CASSFVETGKNIQYF.

This clonotype was seen many times. V usage is TRBV20-1 and J usage is TRBJ2-5, with TRBD2 matching 13 bases. The CDR3 is made up of 15 amino acids. The V and J ends lost 2 bases and 2 bases, in that order; junction bases with no gene match: 2. Looked up from germline, CDR1 is DFQATT and CDR2 is SNEGSKA (reference sequence). DNA of the CDR3: TGCAGTGCTAGACCGGGACTAGCGGGACAAGAGACCCAGTACTTC. Its protein product is CSARPGLAGQETQYF.

This clonotype was recorded at least ten times. The CDR3 sequence is CASTPGQILYEQYF. The DNA of the CDR3 is TGTGCCAGCACCCCGGGACAGATACTTTACGAGCAGTACTTC. This chain joins TRBV28 and TRBJ2-7, with 7 nucleotides matching TRBD1. The CDR3 extends over 14 amino acids. Unmatched junction bases numbered 10, after V lost 7 bases and J lost 4 bases. The germline gives CDR1 MDHEN, CDR2 SYDVKM. Full variable domain (remainder filled in from reference TRBV28 and TRBJ2-7): DVKVTQSSRYLVKRTGEKVFLECVQDMDHENMFWYRQDPGLGLRLIYFSYDVKMKEKGDIPEGYSVSREKKERFSLILESASTNQTSMYLCASTPGQILYEQYFGPGTRLTVT.

This clonotype showed up many times. The chain links TRBV5-1 to TRBJ2-3, with 7 bases that match TRBD2. This CDR3 region has 16 residues. CDR1 is SGHRS and CDR2 is YFSETQ in the germline V gene. Losses at the gene ends were 0 bases for V and 4 bases for J; bases not matched to a gene: 8. The CDR3 bases are TGCGCCAGCAGCTTGGGGGGCGGGAGCGACGCAGATACGCAGTATTTT. It yields the protein CASSLGGGSDADTQYF.

This clonotype was detected ten times or more. The rearrangement uses TRBV4-1 and TRBJ2-1, with unresolved D. The CDR3 spans 16 residues. CDR1 MGHRA and CDR2 YSYEKL come from the germline V gene. Trimming removed 1 base from V and 1 base from J, with 11 bases in between. CDR3 amino acids: CASSQVGSDSYNEQFF. CDR3 nucleotides: TGCGCCAGCAGCCAAGTCGGGTCGGATTCCTACAATGAGCAGTTCTTC.

This clonotype was counted at least ten times. The chain uses TRBV15 and TRBJ2-3, with TRBD1 identical over 9 bases. The germline CDR1 and CDR2 sequences are LNHNV and YYDKDF (reference sequence). V lost 8 bases, J lost 0 bases, and 0 bases stayed unmatched. The CDR3 sequence is 13 residues long. The CDR3 region has the DNA TGTGCCACCGGACAGGGGAGCACAGATACGCAGTATTTT. Amino acids: CATGQGSTDTQYF.

This clonotype was found many times. For the CDR3, the DNA is TGTGCCAGCAGCTTAGAAGTCTTGCGCTCTGGAAACACCATATATTTT. Translated: CASSLEVLRSGNTIYF. This chain uses TRBV11-2 with TRBJ1-3, with no clear D. The V end lost 0 bases, the J end lost 0 bases, and 9 bases lay between the germline ends. Looked up from germline, CDR1 is SGHAT and CDR2 is FQNNGV. The CDR3 spans 16 residues.

This clonotype was picked up many times. V gene TRBV20-1 combines with J gene TRBJ2-3; 8 nucleotides match TRBD2. The length of the CDR3 is 15 residues. Germline loops: CDR1 DFQATT, CDR2 SNEGSKA (reference sequence). V was clipped by 7 bases and J by 0 bases; unmatched bases: 9. The CDR3 DNA follows: TGCAGTGACCTAATTAGCGGGGATAGCACAGATACGCAGTATTTT. It codes for CSDLISGDSTDTQYF.

Points on this clonotype: A much larger clone differs by one base, so this may be a read error. The genes are TRBV29-1 and TRBJ2-2; possible D gene TRBD2, 7 bases. Trimming cost V 3 bases and J 2 bases, with 13 bases left between them. Germline loops: CDR1 SQVTM, CDR2 ANQGSEA. This CDR3 region has 15 residues. The CDR3 DNA is TGCAGCGTTGATTCTCGGGGGGCAAACACCGGGGAGCTGTTTTTT. Translation gives CSVDSRGANTGELFF.

Remarks on this clonotype: It may be a read error: a sequence one base away is much more abundant. Written as DNA, the CDR3 is TGTGCCAGCAGTCCCATGGCTAGTGGGTCCCAGCATTTT. Its translation: CASSPMASGSQHF. The V and J genes are TRBV27 and TRBJ1-5; D is uncertain. V shed 5 bases and J shed 11 bases, with 16 bases lying between them. The germline V gene encodes CDR1 MNHEY and CDR2 SMNVEV (reference sequence). This CDR3 region has 13 residues.

This clonotype was seen only a few times. The chain uses TRBV10-3 and TRBJ1-1, with D unresolved. Trimming left V 2 bases short and J 0 bases short, with 10 bases between. The germline gives CDR1 ENHRY, CDR2 SYGVKD. This CDR3 region has 15 residues. CDR3 in amino acids: CAISEQPGLNTEAFF. The CDR3 bases are TGTGCCATCAGTGAGCAACCGGGATTGAACACTGAAGCTTTCTTT.

The sample holds many counts of this clonotype. The chain joins TRBV20-1 to TRBJ2-4; D is perhaps TRBD2 (6 bases). The length of the CDR3 is 15 residues. The V and J ends lost 6 bases and 3 bases respectively, with 18 bases between them. Germline-derived CDR1 and CDR2 are DFQATT and SNEGSKA (reference sequence). The CDR3 protein is CSAPSWRDGKNIQYF. In DNA, the CDR3 is TGCAGTGCCCCCTCGTGGCGGGATGGCAAAAACATTCAGTACTTC.

This clonotype was counted between two and nine times. J is TRBJ2-3 and V is TRBV7-8, with D unclear. This CDR3 contains 12 residues. V was cut by 7 bases and J by 0 bases, with 5 bases left in between. Germline values: CDR1 SGHVS, CDR2 FQNEAQ. The CDR3 protein is CASKHSTDTQYF. CDR3 coding DNA: TGTGCCAGCAAACACAGCACAGATACGCAGTATTTT.

This clonotype was counted ten times or more. The chain employs TRBV7-3 and TRBJ2-2; unclear D gene. The CDR3 totals 15 residues. V lost 2 bases, J lost 1 base, and 8 bases lay in between. Germline V CDR1 and CDR2: SGHTA, FQGTGA. Here the CDR3 reads CASSLQAGNTGELFF. The CDR3 nucleotides are TGTGCCAGCAGCTTACAGGCAGGGAACACCGGGGAGCTGTTTTTT.

V gene TRBV7-3 combines with J gene TRBJ2-1; TRBD2 matches 14 bases. There are 19 residues in the CDR3. V trimming: 4 bases; J trimming: 2 bases; junction bases outside the gene matches: 10. Germline CDR1 reads SGHTA; CDR2 reads FQGTGA. In nucleotides, the CDR3 is TGTGCCAGCAGCTCCGGACTAGCGGGAGGAATTAGGACCTACAATGAGCAGTTCTTC. This sequence encodes CASSSGLAGGIRTYNEQFF.

This clonotype was counted ten times or more. The chain uses TRBV18 and TRBJ2-5; TRBD1 matches 7 bases. This CDR3 is 14 amino acids long. Germline V lookup: CDR1 KGHSH, CDR2 LQKENI. J was trimmed by 0 bases and V by 6 bases; bases with no gene match: 4. This chain's CDR3 is CASSGTDYQETQYF. The CDR3 DNA follows: TGTGCCAGCTCCGGGACAGACTACCAAGAGACCCAGTACTTC.

This clonotype has a handful of counts. CDR3 sequence: CSVTGGDRSDTQYF. The CDR3 nucleotides are TGCAGCGTAACAGGGGGCGATAGGTCCGATACGCAGTATTTT. The gene calls are TRBV29-1 and TRBJ2-3; TRBD1 aligns across 9 bases. CDR3 size: 14 residues. CDR1 and CDR2 (germline): SQVTM, ANQGSEA. The V gene end was trimmed by 6 bases and the J gene end by 6 bases; junction bases not matched to a gene: 10.